The next 2 T cell receptor beta chains were all read from a single sample in a study of T cell responses to AZD1222 COVID-19 vaccine. Method: immunoSEQ multiplex PCR; TCRdb's copy keeps in-frame clones and lacks some. The sample carries about 140,000 clones, around nine tenths recorded once. This specimen consisted of peripheral blood, obtained on day 0 of AZD1222 vaccination. The source of these receptors is an adult in good health.

This clone was seen once. The chain links TRBV4-1 to TRBJ1-6; D is unresolved. The germline CDR1 and CDR2 sequences are MGHRA and YSYEKL. V shed 1 base and J shed 3 bases, with 7 bases lying between them. The length of the CDR3 is 15 residues. In DNA form, the CDR3 reads TGCGCCAGCAGCCAAGCGCGGGGCTATAATTCACCCCTCCACTTT. Translated, it gives CASSQARGYNSPLHF.

Written as DNA, the CDR3 is TGTGCCCTTGGCGGGGGGGACTCCTACAATGAGCAGTTCTTC. This codes for CALGGGDSYNEQFF. The chain employs TRBV6-5 and TRBJ2-1; 9 bases agree with TRBD2. The V segment lost 11 bases and the J segment 0 bases; nucleotides outside the gene matches: 5. The V gene's germline CDR1 is MNHEY and CDR2 SVGAGI. The CDR3 covers 14 residues.